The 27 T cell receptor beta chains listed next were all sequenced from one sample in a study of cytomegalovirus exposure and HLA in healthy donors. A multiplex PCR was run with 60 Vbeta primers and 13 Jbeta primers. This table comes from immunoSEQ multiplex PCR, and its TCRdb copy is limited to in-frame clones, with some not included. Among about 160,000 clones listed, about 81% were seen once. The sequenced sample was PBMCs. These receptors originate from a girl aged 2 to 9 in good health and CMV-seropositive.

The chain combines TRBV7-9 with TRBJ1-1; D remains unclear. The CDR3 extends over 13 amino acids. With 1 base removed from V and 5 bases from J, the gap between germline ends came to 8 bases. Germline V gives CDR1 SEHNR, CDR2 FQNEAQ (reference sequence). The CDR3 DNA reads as TGTGCCAGCAGCTTAGAACAGATGACTGAAGCTTTCTTT. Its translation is CASSLEQMTEAFF.

The CDR3 loop reads CASREGGGTEAFF. The CDR3 DNA reads as TGTGCCAGTAGGGAGGGTGGGGGAACTGAAGCTTTCTTT. The genes are TRBV19 and TRBJ1-1; a weak D match, TRBD1 (5 bases). Germline values: CDR1 LNHDA, CDR2 SQIVND (reference sequence). The CDR3 length is 13 residues. V was clipped by 6 bases and J by 5 bases, with 13 bases between them.

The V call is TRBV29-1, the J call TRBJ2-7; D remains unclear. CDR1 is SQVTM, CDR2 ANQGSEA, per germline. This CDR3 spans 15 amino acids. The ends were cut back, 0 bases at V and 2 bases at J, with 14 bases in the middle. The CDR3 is CSVEDPLLPPYEQYF. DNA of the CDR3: TGCAGCGTTGAAGATCCTTTACTTCCCCCCTACGAGCAGTACTTC.

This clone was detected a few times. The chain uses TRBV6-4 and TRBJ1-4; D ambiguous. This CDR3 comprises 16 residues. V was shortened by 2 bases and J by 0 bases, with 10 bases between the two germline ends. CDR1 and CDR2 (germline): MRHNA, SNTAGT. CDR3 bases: TGTGCCAGCAGTGACGGAGAGGCAGCAACTAATGAAAAACTGTTTTTT. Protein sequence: CASSDGEAATNEKLFF.

CDR3 nucleotides: TGTGCCAGCGCAGGACAGGGTGTGACAGATACGCAGTATTTT. Protein sequence: CASAGQGVTDTQYF. V usage is TRBV6-1 and J usage is TRBJ2-3; TRBD1 aligns across 8 bases. CDR1 MNHNS and CDR2 SASEGT come from the germline V gene. Trimming at V came to 8 bases and at J to 3 bases, leaving 7 bases not matched to a gene. The CDR3 runs 14 residues.

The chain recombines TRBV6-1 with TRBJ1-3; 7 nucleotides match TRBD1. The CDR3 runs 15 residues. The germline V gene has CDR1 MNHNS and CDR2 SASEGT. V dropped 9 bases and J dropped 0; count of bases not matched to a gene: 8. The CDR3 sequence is CASKDRPSSGNTIYF. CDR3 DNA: TGTGCCAGTAAGGACAGGCCGAGCTCTGGAAACACCATATATTTT.

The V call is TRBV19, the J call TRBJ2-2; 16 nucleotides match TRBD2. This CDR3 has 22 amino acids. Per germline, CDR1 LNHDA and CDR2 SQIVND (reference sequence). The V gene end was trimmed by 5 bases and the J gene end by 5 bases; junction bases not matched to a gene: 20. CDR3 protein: CASSCWWTTTGTSGRATGELFF. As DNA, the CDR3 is TGTGCCAGTAGTTGTTGGTGGACGACGACCGGGACTAGCGGGAGGGCAACCGGGGAGCTGTTTTTT.

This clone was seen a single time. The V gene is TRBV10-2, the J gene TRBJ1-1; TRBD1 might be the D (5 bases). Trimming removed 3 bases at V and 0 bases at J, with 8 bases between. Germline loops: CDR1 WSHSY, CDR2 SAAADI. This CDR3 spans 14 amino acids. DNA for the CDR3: TGCGCCAGCAGTGACACAGGCTTGAACACTGAAGCTTTCTTT. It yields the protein CASSDTGLNTEAFF.

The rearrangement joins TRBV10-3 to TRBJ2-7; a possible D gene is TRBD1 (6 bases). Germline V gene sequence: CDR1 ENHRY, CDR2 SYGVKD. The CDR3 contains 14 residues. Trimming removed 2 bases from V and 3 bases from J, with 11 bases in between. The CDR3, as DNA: TGTGCCATCAGTGAGACAGGGTCCAACTACGAGCAGTACTTC. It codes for CAISETGSNYEQYF.

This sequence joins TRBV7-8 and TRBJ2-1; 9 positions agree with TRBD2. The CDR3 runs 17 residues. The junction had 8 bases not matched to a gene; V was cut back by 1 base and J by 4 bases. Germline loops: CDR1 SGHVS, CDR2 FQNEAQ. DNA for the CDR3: TGTGCCAGCAGCTTAGGAGCACTAGCGGGTCCTTACAATGAGCAGTTCTTC. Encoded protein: CASSLGALAGPYNEQFF.

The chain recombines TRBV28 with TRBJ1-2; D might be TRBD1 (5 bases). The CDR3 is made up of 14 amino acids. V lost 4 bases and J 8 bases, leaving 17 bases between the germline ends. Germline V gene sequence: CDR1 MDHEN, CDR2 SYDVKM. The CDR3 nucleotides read TGTGCCAGCAGTTCCAATCCCCAGGGCAGAGGCTACACCTTC. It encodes CASSSNPQGRGYTF.

Written as DNA, the CDR3 is TGTGCCAGCAGCTTGGCGGGACAGTCTTACTCTGGGGCCAACGTCCTGACTTTC. This translates into CASSLAGQSYSGANVLTF. The chain uses TRBV5-4 and TRBJ2-6, with TRBD1 matching over 7 bases. Germline CDR1 is SGHNT and CDR2 is YYREEE (reference sequence). The CDR3 is 18 residues long. The ends lost 0 bases at V and 0 bases at J; junction bases unmatched: 6.

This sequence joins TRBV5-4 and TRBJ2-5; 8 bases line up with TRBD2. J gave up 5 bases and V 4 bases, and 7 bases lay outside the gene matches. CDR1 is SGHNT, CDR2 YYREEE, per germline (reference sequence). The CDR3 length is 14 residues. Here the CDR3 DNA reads TGTGCCAGCAGCCGCCCGGGACTAGGCGAGACCCAGTACTTC. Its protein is CASSRPGLGETQYF. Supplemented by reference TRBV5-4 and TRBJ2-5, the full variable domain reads ETGVTQSPTHLIKTRGQQVTLRCSSQSGHNTVSWYQQALGQGPQFIFQYYREEENGRGNFPPRFSGLQFPNYSSELNVNALELDDSALYLCASSRPGLGETQYFGPGTRLLVL.

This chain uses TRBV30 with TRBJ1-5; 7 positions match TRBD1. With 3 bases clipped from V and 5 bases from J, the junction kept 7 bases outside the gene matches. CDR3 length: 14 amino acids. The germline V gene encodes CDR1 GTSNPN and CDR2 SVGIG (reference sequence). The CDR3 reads CAWSRDRIYQPQHF. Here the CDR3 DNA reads TGTGCCTGGAGCCGGGACAGAATCTATCAGCCCCAGCATTTT.

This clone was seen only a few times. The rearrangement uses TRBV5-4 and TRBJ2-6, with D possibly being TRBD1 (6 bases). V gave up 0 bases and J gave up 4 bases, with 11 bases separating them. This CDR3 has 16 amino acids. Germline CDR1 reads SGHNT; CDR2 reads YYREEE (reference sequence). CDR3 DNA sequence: TGTGCCAGCAGCTTGGGGGGGCCGGCGGGGGCCAACGTCCTGACTTTC. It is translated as CASSLGGPAGANVLTF.

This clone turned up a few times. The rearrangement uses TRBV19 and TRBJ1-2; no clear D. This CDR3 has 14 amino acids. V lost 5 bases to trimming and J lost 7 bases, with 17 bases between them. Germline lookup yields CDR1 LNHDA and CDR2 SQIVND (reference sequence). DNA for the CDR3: TGTGCCAGTAGTCAATTCGGGAGACGTGGTGGCTACACCTTC. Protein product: CASSQFGRRGGYTF.

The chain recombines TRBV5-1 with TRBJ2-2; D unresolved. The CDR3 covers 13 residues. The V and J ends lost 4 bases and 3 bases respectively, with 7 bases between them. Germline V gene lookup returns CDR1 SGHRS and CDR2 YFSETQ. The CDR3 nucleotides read TGCGCCAGCAGCGCCCTATACACCGGGGAGCTGTTTTTT. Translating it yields CASSALYTGELFF. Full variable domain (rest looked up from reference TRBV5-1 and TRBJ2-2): KAGVTQTPRYLIKTRGQQVTLSCSPISGHRSVSWYQQTPGQGLQFLFEYFSETQRNKGNFPGRFSGRQFSNSRSEMNVSTLELGDSALYLCASSALYTGELFFGEGSRLTVL.

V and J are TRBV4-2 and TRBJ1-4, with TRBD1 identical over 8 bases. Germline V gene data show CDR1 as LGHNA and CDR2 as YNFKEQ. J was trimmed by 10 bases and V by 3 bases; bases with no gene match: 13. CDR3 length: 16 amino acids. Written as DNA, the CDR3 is TGTGCCAGCAGCCAGTGGGGAGGACAGGGAAGTGGAAAACTGTTTTTT. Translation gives CASSQWGGQGSGKLFF.

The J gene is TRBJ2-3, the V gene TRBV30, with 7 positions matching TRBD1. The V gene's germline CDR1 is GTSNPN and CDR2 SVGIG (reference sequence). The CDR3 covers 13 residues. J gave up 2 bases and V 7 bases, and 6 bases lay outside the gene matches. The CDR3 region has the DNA TGTGCCTCCCGAAGGGGGCTCACAGATACGCAGTATTTT. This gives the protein CASRRGLTDTQYF. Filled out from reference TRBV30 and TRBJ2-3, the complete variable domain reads SQTIHQWPATLVQPVGSPLSLECTVEGTSNPNLYWYRQAAGRGLQLLFYSVGIGQISSEVPQNLSASRPQDRQFILSSKKLLLSDSGFYLCASRRGLTDTQYFGPGTRLTVL.

CDR3 nucleotides: TGTGCCAGCAGTTTATCGGACAGGGCCGAGCAGTACTTC. This gives the protein CASSLSDRAEQYF. The chain recombines TRBV27 with TRBJ2-7, with TRBD1 matching 8 bases. Germline V gene sequence: CDR1 MNHEY, CDR2 SMNVEV (reference sequence). This CDR3 is 13 amino acids long. V trimming: 0 bases; J trimming: 6 bases; junction bases outside the gene matches: 1.

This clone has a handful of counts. The CDR3 loop is CASSEQRQDEAFF. DNA for the CDR3: TGTGCCAGCAGTGAGCAGAGACAGGATGAAGCTTTCTTT. This chain joins TRBV6-1 and TRBJ1-1; D perhaps matches TRBD1 (6 bases). Germline CDR1 MNHNS, CDR2 SASEGT. Trimming left V 3 bases short and J 7 bases short, with 12 bases between. CDR3 length: 13 residues.

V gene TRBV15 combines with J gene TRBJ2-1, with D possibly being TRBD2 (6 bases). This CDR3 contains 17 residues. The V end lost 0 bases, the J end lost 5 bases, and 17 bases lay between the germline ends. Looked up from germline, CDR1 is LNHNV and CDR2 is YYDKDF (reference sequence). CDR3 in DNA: TGTGCCACCAGCAGAGAGGGCCCCGGGAGTAGCGACAATGAGCAGTTCTTC. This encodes CATSREGPGSSDNEQFF.

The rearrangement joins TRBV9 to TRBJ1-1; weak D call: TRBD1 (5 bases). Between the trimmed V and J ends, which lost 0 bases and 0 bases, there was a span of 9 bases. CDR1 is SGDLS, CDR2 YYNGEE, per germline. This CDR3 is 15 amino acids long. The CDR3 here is CASSVGGGMNTEAFF. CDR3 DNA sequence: TGTGCCAGCAGCGTAGGGGGGGGTATGAACACTGAAGCTTTCTTT. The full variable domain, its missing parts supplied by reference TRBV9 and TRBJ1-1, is DSGVTQTPKHLITATGQRVTLRCSPRSGDLSVYWYQQSLDQGLQFLIQYYNGEERAKGNILERFSAQQFPDLHSELNLSSLELGDSALYFCASSVGGGMNTEAFFGQGTRLTVV.

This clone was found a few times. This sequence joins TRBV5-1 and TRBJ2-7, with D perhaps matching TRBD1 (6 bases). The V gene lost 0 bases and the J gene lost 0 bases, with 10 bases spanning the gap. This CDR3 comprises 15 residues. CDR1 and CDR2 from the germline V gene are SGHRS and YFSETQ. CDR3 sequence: CASSLEGESSYEQYF. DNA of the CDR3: TGCGCCAGCAGCTTGGAGGGGGAGAGCTCCTACGAGCAGTACTTC. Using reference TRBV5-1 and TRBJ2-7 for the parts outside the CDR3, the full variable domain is KAGVTQTPRYLIKTRGQQVTLSCSPISGHRSVSWYQQTPGQGLQFLFEYFSETQRNKGNFPGRFSGRQFSNSRSEMNVSTLELGDSALYLCASSLEGESSYEQYFGPGTRLTVT.

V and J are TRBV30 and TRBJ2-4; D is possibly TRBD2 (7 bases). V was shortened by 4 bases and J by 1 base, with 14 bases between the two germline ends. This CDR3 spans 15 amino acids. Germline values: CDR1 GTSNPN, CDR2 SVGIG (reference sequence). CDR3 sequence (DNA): TGTGCCTGGACAAATGCGGGGGCGGCCAAAAACATTCAGTACTTC. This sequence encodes CAWTNAGAAKNIQYF.

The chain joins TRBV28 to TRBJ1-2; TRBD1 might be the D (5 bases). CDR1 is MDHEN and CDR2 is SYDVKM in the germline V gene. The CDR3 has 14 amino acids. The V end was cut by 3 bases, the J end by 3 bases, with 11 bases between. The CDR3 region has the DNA TGTGCCAGCAGTTTTCCGGACACGTACTATGGCTACACCTTC. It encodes CASSFPDTYYGYTF.

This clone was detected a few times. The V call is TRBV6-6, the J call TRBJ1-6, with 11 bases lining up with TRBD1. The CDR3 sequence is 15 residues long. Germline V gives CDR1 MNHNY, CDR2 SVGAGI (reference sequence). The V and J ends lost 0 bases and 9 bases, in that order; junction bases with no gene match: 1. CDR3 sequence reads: CASSYSGTGGSPLHF. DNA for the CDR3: TGTGCCAGCAGTTACTCGGGGACAGGGGGTTCACCCCTCCACTTT.